A single sample gave rise to the 17 T cell receptor beta chains below, sequenced in a study of T-cell reconstitution after alpha-beta-depleted transplantation in children. Construction of the TCRbeta library involved unique molecular identifiers. TCRdb processed the PCR reads anew with MiXCR; each CDR3 protein has one entry. Seen here are more than 200,000 distinct CDR3 sequences, around 7.7% observed once, and the top ten hold roughly 36%. This specimen consisted of PBMCs, mostly from graft donor cells, obtained 360 days after TCRalphabeta/CD19-depleted stem cell transplant. Every receptor here comes from a male patient under 10 years old who had a stem cell transplant for acute myeloid leukemia, so the T cells may come from the graft donor.

This clonotype was seen at least ten times. This chain joins TRBV5-1 and TRBJ2-1; 8 bases align to TRBD1. Germline V CDR1 and CDR2: SGHRS, YFSETQ. V shed 0 bases and J 7 bases; nucleotides not matched to a gene: 3. This CDR3 region has 14 residues. In DNA, the CDR3 is TGCGCCAGCAGCTTGGGCCAGGGGGCTAATGAGCAGTTCTTC. It codes for CASSLGQGANEQFF.

This clonotype was seen a few times. The J gene is TRBJ2-7, the V gene TRBV19; either TRBD1 or TRBD2 may fit D (5 bases each). Between the trimmed V and J ends, which lost 0 bases and 6 bases, there was a span of 15 bases. Germline V lookup: CDR1 LNHDA, CDR2 SQIVND (reference sequence). CDR3 size: 15 residues. The CDR3 sequence: CASSIDPGTRVEQYF. The CDR3 bases are TGTGCCAGTAGTATAGACCCCGGGACGCGGGTCGAGCAGTACTTC.

Many counts were recorded for this clonotype. The chain has TRBV20-1 and TRBJ2-2; a possible D gene is TRBD2 (6 bases). In germline, CDR1 is DFQATT, CDR2 SNEGSKA (reference sequence). This CDR3 region has 15 residues. Trimming pared 5 bases from V and 4 bases from J, leaving 17 bases between. DNA for the CDR3: TGCAGTGCTGAGGGGACTCCAGACGCCACCGGGGAGCTGTTTTTT. This sequence encodes CSAEGTPDATGELFF.

As DNA, the CDR3 is TGCAGTGCTAGGACCGGAACCCTCGGCGAGCAGTACTTC. Protein: CSARTGTLGEQYF. The chain joins TRBV20-1 to TRBJ2-7; D call uncertain. This CDR3 region has 13 residues. The germline V gene has CDR1 DFQATT and CDR2 SNEGSKA (reference sequence). V lost 3 bases, J lost 6 bases, and 15 bases lay in between.

This clonotype was observed at least ten times. This chain uses TRBV12-3 or TRBV12-4 with TRBJ1-2; maybe TRBD1 (5 bases). V was pared by 2 bases and J by 4 bases, with 8 bases between. The CDR3 loop spans 13 amino acids. CDR3 loop: CASSLRGGYGYTF. The DNA for the CDR3 is TGTGCCAGCAGTTTACGTGGGGGCTATGGCTACACCTTC.

This clonotype appeared many times. The chain combines TRBV7-9 with TRBJ2-1; 16 nucleotides match TRBD2. Germline CDR1 is SEHNR and CDR2 is FQNEAQ (reference sequence). V dropped 4 bases and J dropped 4; count of bases not matched to a gene: 1. This CDR3 is built from 16 residues. The CDR3, as DNA: TGTGCCAGCAGCTGGGGACTAGCGGGGGGGTACAATGAGCAGTTCTTC. It specifies CASSWGLAGGYNEQFF.

CDR3 in amino acids: CASSPGTARREKLFF. CDR3 DNA: TGTGCCAGTAGTCCCGGGACAGCACGAAGGGAAAAACTGTTTTTT. The V and J genes are TRBV19 and TRBJ1-4; TRBD1 matches at 7 bases. From germline, CDR1 is LNHDA and CDR2 SQIVND (reference sequence). The CDR3 is made up of 15 amino acids. Trimming cost V 5 bases and J 8 bases; bases outside gene matches: 11.

This clonotype showed up just a few times. The chain employs TRBV15 and TRBJ1-3, with a weak D call TRBD1 (5 bases). CDR3 length: 15 amino acids. The germline V gene encodes CDR1 LNHNV and CDR2 YYDKDF (reference sequence). Trimming left V 0 bases short and J 4 bases short, with 10 bases between. In DNA, the CDR3 is TGTGCCACCAGCAGAGATACGGGGACGGGAAACACCATATATTTT. Its protein product is CATSRDTGTGNTIYF.

This clonotype appeared a few times. The chain is built from TRBV12-3 or TRBV12-4 and TRBJ2-2; unclear D gene. The CDR3 contains 13 residues. Between the trimmed V and J ends, which lost 3 bases and 3 bases, there was a span of 5 bases. CDR3 bases: TGTGCCAGCAGTTTTGAGTACACCGGGGAGCTGTTTTTT. Amino acids: CASSFEYTGELFF.

This clonotype was observed a few times. This chain joins TRBV4-3 and TRBJ2-7; a possible D gene is TRBD2 (6 bases). V lost 0 bases to trimming and J lost 6 bases, with 18 bases between them. This CDR3 comprises 16 residues. CDR1 is LGHNA and CDR2 is YSLEER in the germline V gene. The CDR3 spells CASSQDPSGEQGEQYF. CDR3 coding DNA: TGCGCCAGCAGCCAAGACCCTTCGGGAGAACAAGGCGAGCAGTACTTC.

This clonotype was counted only a few times. The V and J genes are TRBV12-3 or TRBV12-4 and TRBJ1-3; D is undetermined. Trimming pared 7 bases from V and 1 base from J, leaving 17 bases between. The CDR3 has 16 amino acids. DNA for the CDR3: TGTGCCAGCACTACTGGACGGAAGGTTTCTGGAAACACCATATATTTT. This codes for CASTTGRKVSGNTIYF.

This clonotype has only a few counts. The chain couples TRBV6-1 to TRBJ2-5; D ambiguous. V lost 3 bases, J lost 0 bases, and 11 bases lay in between. Germline CDR1 reads MNHNS; CDR2 reads SASEGT. The CDR3 totals 15 residues. CDR3 region: CASSENWGNQETQYF. The CDR3 bases are TGTGCCAGCAGTGAGAATTGGGGAAACCAAGAGACCCAGTACTTC.

V and J are TRBV10-2 and TRBJ2-2, with unresolved D. The V gene lost 6 bases and the J gene lost 3 bases, with 17 bases spanning the gap. This CDR3 has 16 amino acids. Germline V lookup: CDR1 WSHSY, CDR2 SAAADI. The CDR3 coding sequence is TGCGCCAGCAGGATCGTTCCCTTATGGGACACCGGGGAGCTGTTTTTT. Encoded protein: CASRIVPLWDTGELFF.

This clonotype was picked up many times. The chain's CDR3 is CSVGASWGDTQYF. The CDR3 DNA sequence: TGCAGCGTTGGTGCATCCTGGGGAGATACGCAGTATTTT. The gene calls are TRBV29-1 and TRBJ2-3; the D is unclear. CDR3 size: 13 residues. From germline, CDR1 is SQVTM and CDR2 ANQGSEA. V lost 4 bases and J lost 5, with 13 bases in between.

This clonotype has just a few counts. V usage is TRBV7-2 and J usage is TRBJ2-7, with 8 bases identical to TRBD2. The germline V gene encodes CDR1 SGHTA and CDR2 FQGNSA. Trimming cost V 1 base and J 5 bases; bases outside gene matches: 10. This CDR3 is 16 amino acids long. CDR3 DNA sequence: TGTGCCAGCAGCTTAGAGGGCGGGAGGAAAAGGAACGAGCAGTACTTC. The encoded protein is CASSLEGGRKRNEQYF.

This clonotype was observed a few times. The J gene is TRBJ2-5, the V gene TRBV5-1; D gene unclear. The germline V gene encodes CDR1 SGHRS and CDR2 YFSETQ. The CDR3 loop spans 14 amino acids. Trimming took off 0 bases at V and 1 base at J, with 7 bases between the two ends. This CDR3 reads CASSLGQFQETQYF. In DNA form, the CDR3 reads TGCGCCAGCAGCTTGGGGCAGTTCCAAGAGACCCAGTACTTC.

This clonotype has at least ten counts. This chain links TRBV3-1 with TRBJ1-1, with TRBD1 identical over 9 bases. V trimming: 5 bases; J trimming: 2 bases; junction bases outside the gene matches: 6. The CDR3 loop spans 15 amino acids. Germline V gene data show CDR1 as LGHDT and CDR2 as YNNKEL (reference sequence). This CDR3 is CASSKGQGLNTEAFF. CDR3 in DNA: TGTGCCAGCAGCAAGGGACAGGGACTCAACACTGAAGCTTTCTTT.